This TCR beta chain was obtained from a study of shared clonotypes between healthy human individuals (dated by TCRdb to between 2020 and 2021). In the study overall: The cohort comprised two women and a few men aged 18 to 49 years. For each donor, three plates each were used for CD4 naive and CD4 memory, two plates were used for CD8 naive, and one plate was used for CD8 memory. The study deeply sequenced blood TCR repertoires of about five healthy adults to estimate repertoire size and the extent of clonotype sharing between individuals. Different laboratories and diverse techniques were used to prepare libraries and sequence TCR repertoires, to increase sequencing depth and limit assay-specific biases. Between about 0.9 and 8.9 billion PBMCs per donor were obtained by leukapheresis.

Notes on this clone: The clone's antigen remains unknown. Base-call qualities are not available, and no considerably larger clone is one nucleotide away.

What the research found in general, with its limitations: When several donors were compared, the shared fraction of clonotypes was approximately 5% for naive CD4, approximately 3.3% for naive CD8, 2.3% for memory CD4, and 0.4% for memory CD8. Rarefaction of sorted-subset datasets indicated incomplete sequencing despite the large sequencing depth. Sampling was limited to blood, and TCR repertoires in tissue likely differ from TCR repertoires in blood. Naive subsets generally had larger estimated clonotype richness than memory subsets did. Compared with non-shared clonotypes, the clonotypes found in all four sorted-subset donors had higher generation probabilities. Because the study included only a small number of donors, the genetic and exposure-history diversity represented was limited. Based on pairwise subsampling, the degree of clonotype sharing among donors was expected to be affected by sequencing depth.

Using the deep immunoSEQ assay, multiplex PCR amplified TCR CDR3 regions from genomic DNA. For each cell subset, the extracted genomic DNA was distributed evenly across all wells of several immunoSEQ 96-well plates, and each plate served as one replicate. For sorted subsets, 150 to 200 ng genomic DNA, equal to tens of thousands of T cell genomes, was loaded into each replicate PCR. The purified libraries were quantified using a Qubit 3.0 fluorometer, sized with a Bioanalyzer 2100, and then quantified again using the KAPA Library Quantification kit. Each immunoSEQ 96-well plate was sequenced on its own single-read 150-cycle Illumina NextSeq 550 flow cell. The authors' pipeline ran thus. The immunoSEQ output contained only junctional sequences without quality scores, so filtering could not match that applied to full-length reads. To assign V/J genes and CDR3, sequences were annotated using PyIR, a Python wrapper for IgBLAST v1.9, with IMGT germline references. Reads were filtered out if the reads had weak V/J assignments (E-value above 1e-6), no CDR3, stop codons, out-of-frame junctions, or ambiguous translated residues. V3J clonotypes were defined by identical inferred V gene, J gene, and CDR3 amino acid sequence. To compute the percentage overlap between repertoires, the number of shared unique clonotypes was divided by the size of the smaller repertoire. Three approaches were used to assess repertoire richness: RTK rarefaction, the Chao1 estimator, and Recon v2.1 estimates of unobserved clonotypes. OLGA was used to compute generation probabilities for all TCRbeta clonotypes that the gDNA method yielded from four donors. TCRdb provides this immuneACCESS table in a form limited to in-frame rearrangements. Some clones are lacking; in checked studies, under half of them reflect an unresolved V gene, and why the rest are absent is not known. V and J calls and clone size are those listed in that table; D and trimming were worked out from the DNA. This sample is represented by under 550,000 clones; approximately 95% of them were singletons. The ten largest clones take up 0.06% of the sample.

The donors were healthy, HIV-negative adults with no recently reported acute infections or vaccinations. All donors were Caucasian adults living in Nashville, Tennessee, USA. CD4+ T cells were enriched through magnetic negative selection, after which naive cells were positively selected on CD45RA and the remaining negative fraction served as the memory subset. Blood was obtained by leukapheresis, after which PBMCs were separated by Ficoll-Histopaque density gradient centrifugation and cryopreserved in liquid nitrogen vapor phase. Analytical flow cytometry was used to check the purity and quantity of each magnetically sorted T cell population. From each sorted fraction, genomic DNA was isolated and quantified by UV absorbance on a Nanodrop 2000c. The CDR1 and CDR2 encoded by the germline V gene (reference sequence) are LNHDA and SQIVND. The CDR3 measures 17 amino acids from cysteine to phenylalanine. Only the CDR3 DNA stays, 51 bases, in frame from base 1. V is cut back by 0 bases and J by 0 bases, with 5 bases in the junction unmatched.

This receptor was obtained from a young woman in good health. Specimen: naive CD4+ T cells sorted from blood. The intended sense of this specimen's cell subset or site label: CD45RA+ positively selected. This sequence uses TRBV19 and TRBJ2-1, with TRBD2 matching 7 junction bases. The CDR3 amino acid sequence is: CASSIESGASSYNEQFF. The sequenced DNA is TGTGCCAGTAGTATAGAGAGCGGGGCTAGCTCCTACAATGAGCAGTTCTTC.